A single sample gave rise to the 28 T cell receptor beta chains below, sequenced in a study of T cell changes during pregnancy in multiple sclerosis. Data came from immunoSEQ multiplex PCR; TCRdb stores just in-frame clones and leaves some out. The sample has about 83,000 clones, about 91% seen once. Material: PBMCs, obtained in the first trimester of pregnancy. These receptors were collected from a female donor in good health, serving as a control in a pregnancy study. Some clones in this sample may be carry-over from other donors' samples.

J is TRBJ2-3 and V is TRBV5-1, with TRBD2 as a possible D gene (6 bases). V was clipped by 2 bases and J by 4 bases, with 11 bases between them. There are 14 residues in the CDR3. CDR1 SGHRS and CDR2 YFSETQ come from the germline V gene. CDR3 sequence: CASSLRERADTQYF. CDR3 coding DNA: TGCGCCAGCAGCTTACGGGAGAGGGCAGATACGCAGTATTTT.

This chain joins TRBV13 and TRBJ1-6, with 12 bases that match TRBD1. The CDR3 sequence is 15 residues long. The germline CDR1 and CDR2 sequences are PRHDT and FYEKMQ (reference sequence). V lost 5 bases, J lost 9 bases, and 5 bases stayed unmatched. The CDR3 DNA is TGTGCCAGCAGCGAGGGACAGGGGGCCGGTTCACCCCTCCACTTT. It codes for CASSEGQGAGSPLHF.

V is TRBV5-5 and J is TRBJ2-7; 10 bases match TRBD2. Germline CDR1 is SGHKS and CDR2 is YYEKEE (reference sequence). V lost 4 bases and J lost 1; bases outside the gene matches: 5. The CDR3 sequence is 15 residues long. CDR3 residues: CASSPGTSASYEQYF. For the CDR3, the DNA is TGTGCCAGCAGCCCCGGGACTAGCGCATCCTACGAGCAGTACTTC.

This clone was picked up a small number of times. V gene TRBV5-4 combines with J gene TRBJ1-6; no reliable D call. CDR1 is SGHNT and CDR2 is YYREEE in the germline V gene (reference sequence). Between the trimmed V and J ends, which lost 0 bases and 9 bases, there was a span of 10 bases. The CDR3 sequence is 14 residues long. The CDR3 DNA reads TGTGCCAGCAGCTTGGATGGGAGGCGTTCACCCCTCCACTTT. The encoded protein is CASSLDGRRSPLHF. The whole variable domain, filled in from reference TRBV5-4 and TRBJ1-6, reads ETGVTQSPTHLIKTRGQQVTLRCSSQSGHNTVSWYQQALGQGPQFIFQYYREEENGRGNFPPRFSGLQFPNYSSELNVNALELDDSALYLCASSLDGRRSPLHFGNGTRLTVT.

The chain carries TRBV4-1 and TRBJ2-3, with D possibly TRBD2 on 6 matching bases. V was clipped by 6 bases and J by 5 bases, with 12 bases between them. The CDR3 loop spans 13 amino acids. In germline, CDR1 is MGHRA, CDR2 YSYEKL. CDR3 loop: CASRSYGGDTQYF. The CDR3 DNA is TGCGCCAGCAGGTCATACGGGGGAGATACGCAGTATTTT.

V is TRBV10-2 and J is TRBJ2-7; 7 nucleotides match TRBD1. J gave up 4 bases and V 4 bases, and 10 bases lay outside the gene matches. Germline V gene lookup returns CDR1 WSHSY and CDR2 SAAADI. The CDR3 loop spans 15 amino acids. The CDR3 nucleotides are TGCGCCAGCAGTGTGAGTACAGGGGTCGGATACGAGCAGTACTTC. Protein sequence: CASSVSTGVGYEQYF.

The table lists this clone with a few counts. V gene TRBV15 combines with J gene TRBJ2-3, with TRBD2 identical over 11 bases. CDR3 size: 15 residues. V shed 0 bases and J 4 bases; nucleotides not matched to a gene: 0. From germline, CDR1 is LNHNV and CDR2 YYDKDF (reference sequence). The CDR3 reads CATSRDSGGADTQYF. In nucleotides, the CDR3 is TGTGCCACCAGCAGAGATAGCGGGGGGGCAGATACGCAGTATTTT.

The CDR3 sequence: CASLLGQGILGTDTQYF. CDR3 DNA sequence: TGTGCCAGCCTCTTGGGACAGGGGATCTTGGGCACAGATACGCAGTATTTT. The chain uses TRBV28 and TRBJ2-3; TRBD1 matches 10 bases. CDR3 size: 17 residues. Germline V gives CDR1 MDHEN, CDR2 SYDVKM. V dropped 8 bases and J dropped 1; count of bases not matched to a gene: 12. Full variable domain (outside the CDR3, taken from reference TRBV28 and TRBJ2-3): DVKVTQSSRYLVKRTGEKVFLECVQDMDHENMFWYRQDPGLGLRLIYFSYDVKMKEKGDIPEGYSVSREKKERFSLILESASTNQTSMYLCASLLGQGILGTDTQYFGPGTRLTVL.

This clone appeared once. The V gene is TRBV13, the J gene TRBJ2-7, with 7 nucleotides matching TRBD1. This CDR3 region has 14 residues. Looked up from germline, CDR1 is PRHDT and CDR2 is FYEKMQ (reference sequence). The V and J ends lost 6 bases and 6 bases, in that order; junction bases with no gene match: 11. CDR3 in DNA: TGTGCCAGCAGACGAACCGGGACAGCCTTCGAGCAGTACTTC. Protein: CASRRTGTAFEQYF.

This rearrangement joins TRBV6-1 to TRBJ2-1; 8 bases are shared with TRBD2. J lost 5 bases, V lost 6 bases, and 9 bases had no gene match. The CDR3 loop spans 15 amino acids. Germline V gene lookup returns CDR1 MNHNS and CDR2 SASEGT. The CDR3 reads CASRDGRGVDNEQFF. As DNA, the CDR3 is TGTGCCAGCAGGGATGGGCGGGGGGTGGACAATGAGCAGTTCTTC.

The rearrangement joins TRBV5-8 to TRBJ2-5; the match to TRBD2 covers 8 bases. Germline V gene lookup returns CDR1 SGHTS and CDR2 YDEGEE. The ends lost 3 bases at V and 1 base at J; junction bases unmatched: 2. The CDR3 runs 14 residues. Here the CDR3 DNA reads TGTGCCAGCAGCTACGGGACTAGCCAAGAGACCCAGTACTTC. Amino acid sequence: CASSYGTSQETQYF.

This chain connects TRBV9 to TRBJ2-3; D is unclear. Germline V gene lookup returns CDR1 SGDLS and CDR2 YYNGEE. The CDR3 runs to 17 residues. V was cut by 1 base and J by 0 bases, with 15 bases left in between. The CDR3 region is CASSVPPLETSTDTQYF. CDR3 coding DNA: TGTGCCAGCAGCGTACCTCCCCTAGAGACTAGCACAGATACGCAGTATTTT.

V is TRBV4-3 and J is TRBJ1-6; tentatively, D is TRBD1 (5 bases). The germline V and J ends were trimmed by 3 bases and 9 bases, with 18 bases remaining between them. Per germline, CDR1 LGHNA and CDR2 YSLEER. The CDR3 is 16 residues long. The CDR3 DNA reads as TGCGCCAGCAGCCAGGGAGGATCCCCCGGGGGTTCACCCCTCCACTTT. It encodes CASSQGGSPGGSPLHF.

The chain uses TRBV18 and TRBJ1-2; no definite D call. Trimming shortened V by 3 bases and J by 7 bases, and 12 bases separated the two germline ends. The CDR3 contains 13 residues. Germline loops: CDR1 KGHSH, CDR2 LQKENI. The CDR3 coding sequence is TGTGCCAGCTCACCCGACCCAGCGGCTGGCTACACCTTC. Translating it yields CASSPDPAAGYTF. The variable domain in full, completed from reference TRBV18 and TRBJ1-2, reads NAGVMQNPRHLVRRRGQEARLRCSPMKGHSHVYWYRQLPEEGLKFMVYLQKENIIDESGMPKERFSAEFPKEGPSILRIQQVVRGDSAAYFCASSPDPAAGYTFGSGTRLTVV.

This rearrangement joins TRBV19 to TRBJ2-1; TRBD1 agrees at 7 bases. The CDR3 runs to 14 residues. V trimming: 8 bases; J trimming: 4 bases; junction bases outside the gene matches: 8. Looked up from germline, CDR1 is LNHDA and CDR2 is SQIVND (reference sequence). DNA of the CDR3: TGTGCCAGTGGCTCGGGACAGAGATACAATGAGCAGTTCTTC. It codes for CASGSGQRYNEQFF.

V gene TRBV19 combines with J gene TRBJ2-7; 7 bases match TRBD2. CDR1 is LNHDA and CDR2 is SQIVND in the germline V gene (reference sequence). Trimming took 1 base from V and 2 from J; bases not matched to a gene: 2. CDR3 length: 14 amino acids. CDR3 in DNA: TGTGCCAGTAGTATAGCGGGAGGAGCCTACGAGCAGTACTTC. Amino acids: CASSIAGGAYEQYF. The full variable domain, with the rest looked up from reference TRBV19 and TRBJ2-7, is DGGITQSPKYLFRKEGQNVTLSCEQNLNHDAMYWYRQDPGQGLRLIYYSQIVNDFQKGDIAEGYSVSREKKESFPLTVTSAQKNPTAFYLCASSIAGGAYEQYFGPGTRLTVT.

The V gene is TRBV5-5, the J gene TRBJ1-2, with D unresolved. The V end was cut by 0 bases, the J end by 3 bases, with 6 bases between. Germline CDR1 is SGHKS and CDR2 is YYEKEE (reference sequence). This CDR3 region has 13 residues. The CDR3 loop is CASSLGGHYGYTF. CDR3 sequence (DNA): TGTGCCAGCAGCTTGGGAGGGCACTATGGCTACACCTTC.

By share, this clone ranks as medium-sized. The V gene is TRBV6-4, the J gene TRBJ2-1; TRBD1 is a possible D gene (5 bases). The CDR3 runs 15 residues. CDR1 is MRHNA, CDR2 SNTAGT, per germline. Trimming left V 3 bases short and J 0 bases short, with 9 bases between. The CDR3 DNA is TGTGCCAGCAGTGAAGGGGCCAGCTCCTACAATGAGCAGTTCTTC. Translating it yields CASSEGASSYNEQFF.

The J gene is TRBJ2-1, the V gene TRBV6-5; tentative D call: TRBD2 (5 bases). The CDR3 covers 13 residues. Germline V CDR1 and CDR2: MNHEY, SVGAGI. V lost 4 bases, J lost 9 bases, and 13 bases lay in between. CDR3 nucleotide sequence: TGTGCCAGCAGTTTCGAGGGTAGTGGTGAGCAGTTCTTC. This translates into CASSFEGSGEQFF.

The chain uses TRBV5-1 and TRBJ1-2; 7 nucleotides align to TRBD1. The CDR3 is 15 amino acids. The ends lost 2 bases at V and 3 bases at J; junction bases unmatched: 7. Germline CDR1 SGHRS, CDR2 YFSETQ. CDR3 protein: CASSLGQGGDYGYTF. CDR3 bases: TGCGCCAGCAGCTTAGGGCAGGGGGGAGACTATGGCTACACCTTC.

This chain links TRBV5-3 with TRBJ2-1; a possible D gene is TRBD2 (6 bases). TRBV5-3 counts as an open reading frame of uncertain function. The CDR3 is made up of 16 amino acids. Deletions cut 4 bases from V and 0 bases from J, with 14 bases between. The CDR3, as DNA: TGTGCCAGAAGCCGGTCCGGGAGAGGCTCCTACAATGAGCAGTTCTTC. Protein sequence: CARSRSGRGSYNEQFF.

The gene calls are TRBV4-1 and TRBJ2-3; 9 bases are a match to TRBD2. The CDR3 is 18 residues long. From germline, CDR1 is MGHRA and CDR2 YSYEKL. V dropped 3 bases and J dropped 2; count of bases not matched to a gene: 12. The CDR3 coding sequence is TGCGCCAGCAGCCACCATTCCGGGCGGGGGGGTACCACAGATACGCAGTATTTT. Translated: CASSHHSGRGGTTDTQYF.

The genes are TRBV19 and TRBJ2-2; 8 nucleotides line up with TRBD2. Germline V gene sequence: CDR1 LNHDA, CDR2 SQIVND (reference sequence). The CDR3 runs to 16 residues. Trimming at V came to 6 bases and at J to 4 bases, leaving 10 bases not matched to a gene. CDR3 bases: TGTGCCAGTAGCACCTCGGGGGGGACGGGCACCGGGGAGCTGTTTTTT. Its translation: CASSTSGGTGTGELFF.

This clone was seen a single time. The gene calls are TRBV27 and TRBJ2-5, with D possibly being TRBD2 (7 bases). Trimming took 6 bases from V and 2 from J, leaving 13 bases between them. This CDR3 has 14 residues. Germline CDR1 is MNHEY and CDR2 is SMNVEV (reference sequence). The CDR3 region has the DNA TGTGCCAGCAGCCTAGGGGGGGGGCAAGAGACCCAGTACTTC. It translates to CASSLGGGQETQYF.

This clone was seen just once. The rearrangement uses TRBV15 and TRBJ2-1; TRBD2 agrees at 7 bases. The length of the CDR3 is 15 residues. Trimming removed 5 bases from V and 0 bases from J; junction bases left unmatched: 4. Germline V lookup: CDR1 LNHNV, CDR2 YYDKDF (reference sequence). The CDR3 region is CATSPGTNSYNEQFF. CDR3 nucleotide sequence: TGTGCCACCAGCCCCGGGACTAACTCCTACAATGAGCAGTTCTTC.

CDR3 nucleotide sequence: TGTGCCAGCAGCTTAGTGAGAGCCAGGGGCCGGAACACCATATATTTT. Encoded protein: CASSLVRARGRNTIYF. This chain connects TRBV13 to TRBJ1-3; D might be TRBD1 (6 bases). Trimming shortened V by 1 base and J by 7 bases, and 17 bases separated the two germline ends. CDR1 and CDR2 (germline): PRHDT, FYEKMQ (reference sequence). The CDR3 has 16 residues. The whole variable domain, filled in from reference TRBV13 and TRBJ1-3, reads AAGVIQSPRHLIKEKRETATLKCYPIPRHDTVYWYQQGPGQDPQFLISFYEKMQSDKGSIPDRFSAQQFSDYHSELNMSSLELGDSALYFCASSLVRARGRNTIYFGEGSWLTVV.

V usage is TRBV19 and J usage is TRBJ1-6; D is unclear. The CDR3 is 15 amino acids. Germline CDR1 LNHDA, CDR2 SQIVND (reference sequence). Trimming removed 1 base from V and 10 bases from J, with 14 bases in between. The CDR3 here is CASSIGYLTRSPLHF. DNA for the CDR3: TGTGCCAGTAGTATAGGCTACCTAACGAGGTCACCCCTCCACTTT. The entire variable domain, with the rest obtained from reference TRBV19 and TRBJ1-6, is as follows: DGGITQSPKYLFRKEGQNVTLSCEQNLNHDAMYWYRQDPGQGLRLIYYSQIVNDFQKGDIAEGYSVSREKKESFPLTVTSAQKNPTAFYLCASSIGYLTRSPLHFGNGTRLTVT.

The count of this clone is one. This sequence joins TRBV29-1 and TRBJ1-1, with D perhaps matching TRBD1 (6 bases). The germline V gene encodes CDR1 SQVTM and CDR2 ANQGSEA. This CDR3 spans 10 amino acids. Trimming cost V 7 bases and J 8 bases, with 11 bases left between them. DNA of the CDR3: TGCAGCGCACTGGACAGCGAAGCTTTCTTT. As protein: CSALDSEAFF.